Following are 25 T cell receptor beta chains from one sample sequenced in a study of CD8+ T cells in alopecia areata. Extraction of RNA preceded its reverse transcription into cDNA, which served as the sequencing template. The data were produced by immunoSEQ multiplex PCR, yet TCRdb's version contains in-frame clones alone and is incomplete. Among about 92,000 clones, around 47% were seen once, and the ten largest hold about 17%. Noted treatment: oral pan-JAK inhibitor, 5-10 mg twice daily. Material: CD8+ T cells sorted from blood, obtained at week 24, from a patient treated with tofacitinib. These receptors originate from a human donor with alopecia areata.

This clone has just a few counts. The gene calls are TRBV7-2 and TRBJ2-1; D remains unclear. Trimming left V 1 base short and J 8 bases short, with 6 bases between. CDR1 SGHTA and CDR2 FQGNSA come from the germline V gene. The CDR3 sequence is 12 residues long. CDR3 DNA sequence: TGTGCCAGCAGCTTAGTTGCGGATGAGCAGTTCTTC. Its protein product is CASSLVADEQFF.

The sample holds a few counts of this clone. The genes are TRBV2 and TRBJ2-2; D gene ambiguous. The CDR3 loop spans 11 amino acids. CDR1 is SNHLY and CDR2 is FYNNEI in the germline V gene. Trimming removed 8 bases at V and 4 bases at J, with 5 bases between. The CDR3 bases are TGTGCCAGCGTCGGCACCGGGGAGCTGTTTTTT. Translated: CASVGTGELFF.

The chain employs TRBV4-1 and TRBJ2-4, with D possibly TRBD2 on 5 matching bases. This CDR3 region has 16 residues. Germline-derived CDR1 and CDR2 are MGHRA and YSYEKL. V lost 1 base, J lost 3 bases, and 13 bases lay in between. The CDR3 reads CASSQVADYDKNIQYF. The CDR3 nucleotides are TGCGCCAGCAGCCAAGTGGCAGACTACGACAAAAACATTCAGTACTTC.

This clone was seen only a few times. The V call is TRBV7-9, the J call TRBJ2-7, with 9 bases matching TRBD2. Germline CDR1 reads SEHNR; CDR2 reads FQNEAQ (reference sequence). The CDR3 consists of 16 residues. Trimming took 4 bases from V and 0 from J; bases not matched to a gene: 7. CDR3 amino acids: CASSSRLAESSYEQYF. CDR3 nucleotides: TGTGCCAGCAGCTCACGACTAGCGGAAAGCTCCTACGAGCAGTACTTC.

This clone was counted at least ten times. The rearrangement joins TRBV6-5 to TRBJ2-7; TRBD2 agrees at 8 bases. The J segment lost 0 bases and the V segment lost 5 bases, leaving 3 bases of the junction unmatched. Germline lookup yields CDR1 MNHEY and CDR2 SVGAGI. The CDR3 has 14 amino acids. CDR3 in amino acids: CASSPGTSSYEQYF. The CDR3 DNA sequence: TGTGCCAGCAGTCCCGGGACTAGCTCCTACGAGCAGTACTTC.

The chain links TRBV19 to TRBJ2-6, with D hard to call. This CDR3 contains 15 residues. V shed 9 bases and J shed 0 bases, with 12 bases lying between them. Germline lookup yields CDR1 LNHDA and CDR2 SQIVND (reference sequence). The CDR3 DNA sequence: TGTGCCAGCGGGCCGTTCAGCTCTGGGGCCAACGTCCTGACTTTC. Protein: CASGPFSSGANVLTF.

The table lists this clone with a few counts. The chain has TRBV19 and TRBJ1-1; D not certain. The CDR3 has 13 residues. V gave up 8 bases and J gave up 6 bases, with 16 bases separating them. The germline CDR1 and CDR2 sequences are LNHDA and SQIVND (reference sequence). CDR3: CASGLGPAAEAFF. The CDR3 DNA follows: TGTGCCAGTGGGTTAGGACCTGCCGCTGAAGCTTTCTTT. The variable domain in full, completed from reference TRBV19 and TRBJ1-1, reads DGGITQSPKYLFRKEGQNVTLSCEQNLNHDAMYWYRQDPGQGLRLIYYSQIVNDFQKGDIAEGYSVSREKKESFPLTVTSAQKNPTAFYLCASGLGPAAEAFFGQGTRLTVV.

The chain links TRBV7-8 to TRBJ1-5, with D possibly TRBD1 on 5 matching bases. The CDR3 is 16 residues long. V was trimmed by 1 base and J by 0 bases, leaving 10 bases between them. The germline V gene has CDR1 SGHVS and CDR2 FQNEAQ. The CDR3 DNA reads TGTGCCAGCAGCTTAGGGGGCCCGAATAGCAATCAGCCCCAGCATTTT. It is translated as CASSLGGPNSNQPQHF.

The gene calls are TRBV27 and TRBJ2-3; no reliable D call. Trimming left V 1 base short and J 2 bases short, with 7 bases between. The CDR3 sequence is 14 residues long. CDR1 MNHEY and CDR2 SMNVEV come from the germline V gene (reference sequence). The CDR3 sequence: CASSLYGYTDTQYF. The CDR3 DNA follows: TGTGCCAGCAGTTTATACGGATACACAGATACGCAGTATTTT.

This chain uses TRBV9 with TRBJ1-2; D not resolved. This CDR3 is 13 amino acids long. Germline V lookup: CDR1 SGDLS, CDR2 YYNGEE. V was clipped by 0 bases and J by 5 bases, with 8 bases between them. CDR3 loop: CASSVATAYGYTF. The CDR3 bases are TGTGCCAGCAGCGTAGCCACAGCATATGGCTACACCTTC.

This chain uses TRBV7-9 with TRBJ2-7; D assignment may be TRBD1 or TRBD2 (5 bases each). V lost 8 bases and J 0 bases, leaving 20 bases between the germline ends. CDR3 length: 16 amino acids. Germline loops: CDR1 SEHNR, CDR2 FQNEAQ (reference sequence). CDR3 bases: TGTGCCAGCGGCCCCCTCCCCCCGGGACGCTCCTACGAGCAGTACTTC. It codes for CASGPLPPGRSYEQYF. The whole variable domain, remainder taken from reference TRBV7-9 and TRBJ2-7, is DTGVSQNPRHKITKRGQNVTFRCDPISEHNRLYWYRQTLGQGPEFLTYFQNEAQLEKSRLLSDRFSAERPKGSFSTLEIQRTEQGDSAMYLCASGPLPPGRSYEQYFGPGTRLTVT.

This clone was seen more than once but under ten times. This chain joins TRBV27 and TRBJ2-1, with TRBD2 matching 10 bases. Germline CDR1 reads MNHEY; CDR2 reads SMNVEV (reference sequence). V lost 8 bases to trimming and J lost 2 bases; unmatched junction nucleotides: 6. This CDR3 is 15 amino acids long. Here the CDR3 DNA reads TGTGCCAGCTCCTACCTAGCGGGGGCCTACAATGAGCAGTTCTTC. This codes for CASSYLAGAYNEQFF.

The chain has TRBV19 and TRBJ2-5, with D possibly TRBD2 on 5 matching bases. This CDR3 contains 14 residues. With 0 bases removed from V and 5 bases from J, the gap between germline ends came to 10 bases. Germline CDR1 reads LNHDA; CDR2 reads SQIVND (reference sequence). CDR3 bases: TGTGCCAGTAGTATAGATCCGGGGTTGGAGACCCAGTACTTC. It encodes CASSIDPGLETQYF.

The gene calls are TRBV11-1 and TRBJ2-7, with 14 positions matching TRBD2. This CDR3 is 16 amino acids long. Germline CDR1 SGHAT, CDR2 FQDESV (reference sequence). V shed 2 bases, J shed 6 bases, and the junction held 6 bases outside the gene matches. The CDR3 coding sequence is TGTGCCAGCAGCTTACCTCGGGGACTAGCGGGAGCCGAGCAGTACTTC. As protein: CASSLPRGLAGAEQYF.

The chain links TRBV4-2 to TRBJ1-1, with a possible D match to TRBD1 (6 bases). The CDR3 is 15 amino acids. Trimming took 5 bases from V and 4 from J, leaving 17 bases between them. Germline assignment: CDR1 LGHNA and CDR2 YNFKEQ. CDR3 residues: CASSRQAPGRTEAFF. The CDR3 coding sequence is TGTGCCAGCAGCAGACAGGCTCCGGGGCGCACTGAAGCTTTCTTT.

The chain uses TRBV28 and TRBJ2-7, with unresolved D. CDR1 is MDHEN, CDR2 SYDVKM, per germline. The CDR3 is 13 amino acids. Trimming removed 6 bases at V and 1 base at J, with 10 bases between. DNA of the CDR3: TGTGCCAGCAGACCGGACGGTTCCTACGAGCAGTACTTC. Translated: CASRPDGSYEQYF. Drawing the rest from reference TRBV28 and TRBJ2-7, the complete variable domain is DVKVTQSSRYLVKRTGEKVFLECVQDMDHENMFWYRQDPGLGLRLIYFSYDVKMKEKGDIPEGYSVSREKKERFSLILESASTNQTSMYLCASRPDGSYEQYFGPGTRLTVT.

This chain connects TRBV18 to TRBJ1-5; a weak D match, TRBD1 (6 bases). Between the trimmed V and J ends, which lost 0 bases and 1 base, there was a span of 7 bases. The CDR3 spans 15 residues. CDR1 is KGHSH, CDR2 LQKENI, per germline. The CDR3 here is CASSPPGQSNQPQHF. The CDR3 DNA reads TGTGCCAGCTCACCACCGGGACAAAGCAATCAGCCCCAGCATTTT.

The chain uses TRBV7-9 and TRBJ2-3; D gene uncertain. The CDR3 extends over 12 amino acids. Trimming stripped 4 bases from V and 10 bases from J, with 12 bases between. Germline V CDR1 and CDR2: SEHNR, FQNEAQ (reference sequence). In DNA, the CDR3 is TGTGCCAGCAGCTCCGATTCCGATTCGCAGTATTTT. The encoded protein is CASSSDSDSQYF.

The rearrangement links TRBV13 to TRBJ1-1; D unresolved. The length of the CDR3 is 13 residues. V was trimmed by 5 bases and J by 4 bases, leaving 11 bases between them. The germline gives CDR1 PRHDT, CDR2 FYEKMQ (reference sequence). This CDR3 reads CASSPGRVTEAFF. CDR3 sequence (DNA): TGTGCCAGCAGCCCCGGTCGGGTCACTGAAGCTTTCTTT.

V is TRBV27 and J is TRBJ2-3, with D perhaps TRBD1 or TRBD2 (5 bases each). The length of the CDR3 is 14 residues. CDR1 MNHEY and CDR2 SMNVEV come from the germline V gene (reference sequence). Trimming took 11 bases from V and 0 from J, leaving 15 bases between them. The CDR3 nucleotides read TGTGCCTGTGGGGGTACAGATAGCACAGATACGCAGTATTTT. Protein sequence: CACGGTDSTDTQYF.

The genes are TRBV7-8 and TRBJ2-1, with unresolved D. The germline V and J ends were trimmed by 2 bases and 0 bases, with 5 bases remaining between them. The CDR3 runs to 14 residues. Germline V gene data show CDR1 as SGHVS and CDR2 as FQNEAQ. The CDR3 DNA sequence: TGTGCCAGCAGCTTAACAGTCTCCTACAATGAGCAGTTCTTC. This codes for CASSLTVSYNEQFF.

V usage is TRBV7-3 and J usage is TRBJ2-1; 9 bases map to TRBD1. The ends lost 3 bases at V and 6 bases at J; junction bases unmatched: 6. Germline CDR1 is SGHTA and CDR2 is FQGTGA. The CDR3 totals 15 residues. The CDR3: CASSFSGTGSNEQFF. The DNA for the CDR3 is TGTGCCAGCAGCTTTTCCGGGACAGGGTCCAATGAGCAGTTCTTC.

This clone was found a few times. The V and J genes are TRBV6-5 and TRBJ2-2, with TRBD2 identical over 7 bases. J lost 4 bases, V lost 5 bases, and 4 bases had no gene match. The CDR3 length is 14 residues. CDR1 MNHEY and CDR2 SVGAGI come from the germline V gene. CDR3 DNA: TGTGCCAGCAGTCTTGCGGGAGTCACCGGGGAGCTGTTTTTT. Translation: CASSLAGVTGELFF.

V is TRBV6-5 and J is TRBJ1-1; D might be TRBD1 (5 bases). The CDR3 length is 15 residues. V lost 6 bases to trimming and J lost 4 bases, with 18 bases between them. CDR1 and CDR2 (germline): MNHEY, SVGAGI. This chain's CDR3 is CASSPGPDGGTEAFF. The CDR3 coding sequence is TGTGCCAGCAGCCCGGGCCCGGACGGGGGCACTGAAGCTTTCTTT.

Of note for this clone: Germline is not matched at one junction end, which may reflect a read error. The rearrangement uses TRBV7-8 and TRBJ1-2, with D uncertain. The CDR3 has 12 residues. Per germline, CDR1 SGHVS and CDR2 FQNEAQ. Here the CDR3 reads CASSTGTGFPSF. The CDR3 DNA reads as TGTGCCAGCAGCACCGGTACGGGCTTCCCCTCCTTC. Complete variable domain (other parts from reference TRBV7-8 and TRBJ1-2): GAGVSQSPRYKVAKRGQDVALRCDPISGHVSLFWYQQALGQGPEFLTYFQNEAQLDKSGLPSDRFFAERPEGSVSTLKIQRTQQEDSAVYLCASSTGTGFPSFGSGTRLTVV.